This T cell receptor (beta chain) emerged from a study of cytomegalovirus exposure and HLA in healthy donors. Study-level background: Of around 400 genotyped donors, roughly 81% grouped in the Caucasian-associated ancestry cluster. Study-wide points: HLA restriction was apparent for most CMV-associated TCR beta chains in a later analysis. In an earlier analysis, productive rearrangement rates for most beta V segments clustered near 87% or 30%.

PCR used 60 Vbeta primers and 13 Jbeta primers. Only in-frame clones appear in the TCRdb table, and some are missing; sequencing was by immunoSEQ multiplex PCR. The sample includes roughly 30,000 clones. CDR3 length: 15 residues. Trimming removed 7 bases at V and 2 bases at J, with 15 bases between. The germline V gene encodes CDR1 SEHNR and CDR2 FQNEAQ (reference sequence). In regard to this clone: Its antigen remains unknown.

In nominal health when sampled, donors likely had unrecorded immune exposures nonetheless. The TCR was taken from a woman aged 40 to 49 in good health and CMV-seropositive. Material: PBMCs. The chain recombines TRBV7-9 with TRBJ2-1; a weak D match, TRBD2 (5 bases). CDR3 bases: TGTGCCAGCATCCAAGCGGATTCTGCCTACAATGAGCAGTTCTTC. This codes for CASIQADSAYNEQFF.